The 10 T cell receptor beta chains given below trace back to one sample, sequenced in a study of shared clonotypes between healthy human individuals (dated by TCRdb to 2018 to 2021). CD8 naive samples were obtained by positive selection for CCR7 among CD45RO-negative cells, yielding a CD45RA+CCR7+ population from which TemRA cells were excluded. Library method: the immunoSEQ multiplex PCR assay. Held by TCRdb, this immuneACCESS table contains in-frame sequences only and omits some clones. Under half of the omission traces to an unresolved V gene where checked; the cause of the rest is unknown. This sample gives 1.5 million to 2.5 million clones in total; 85% to 95% of them show up just once. 0.9% to 1.5% of the sample goes to the ten largest clones. Sequenced: naive CD8+ T cells sorted from blood. The cell subset or site label for this specimen denotes: CD45RA+CCR7+. These receptors came from a man aged 18 to 30 in good health.

This sequence joins TRBV4-3 and TRBJ2-3; TRBD1 is a possible D gene (5 bases). The V end lost 4 bases, the J end lost 4 bases, and 18 bases lay between the germline ends. Germline-derived CDR1 and CDR2 are LGHNA and YSLEER. The CDR3 consists of 16 residues. CDR3: CASSRDPRGLADTQYF. In DNA form, the CDR3 reads TGCGCCAGCAGCCGCGATCCTAGGGGTTTAGCAGATACGCAGTATTTT.

This clone was observed a single time. The chain links TRBV5-6 to TRBJ2-3; a possible D gene is TRBD2 (7 bases). The CDR3 is made up of 15 amino acids. V was shortened by 4 bases and J by 4 bases, with 16 bases between the two germline ends. The germline V gene encodes CDR1 SGHDT and CDR2 YYEEEE. CDR3 bases: TGTGCCAGCAGCCCGGCCCCGGGGGGCTCAGATACGCAGTATTTT. Protein sequence: CASSPAPGGSDTQYF.

The chain links TRBV21-1 to TRBJ1-1. TRBV21-1 is a recognized pseudogene. The CDR3 length is 16 residues. The DNA of the CDR3 is TGTGCCAGCGGGGGAGTAAGGCCCTTCGGAAAAACTGAAGCTTTCTTT. This translates into CASGGVRPFGKTEAFF.

The chain has TRBV27 and TRBJ2-7, with D perhaps matching TRBD2 (6 bases). With 6 bases removed from V and 3 bases from J, the gap between germline ends came to 15 bases. The CDR3 runs 14 residues. From germline, CDR1 is MNHEY and CDR2 SMNVEV (reference sequence). As DNA, the CDR3 is TGTGCCAGCAGCCATTCGGGGGAAAGCTACGAGCAGTACTTC. It encodes CASSHSGESYEQYF.

The J gene is TRBJ2-3, the V gene TRBV10-1, with TRBD2 matching 11 bases. The CDR3 sequence is 16 residues long. Germline loops: CDR1 WNHNN, CDR2 SYGVQD (reference sequence). J gave up 6 bases and V 3 bases, and 8 bases lay outside the gene matches. In DNA, the CDR3 is TGCGCCAGCAGTGAAACACTAGCGGGAGTTTTTGATACGCAGTATTTT. Residues: CASSETLAGVFDTQYF.

The rearrangement uses TRBV4-1 and TRBJ1-2; 10 nucleotides match TRBD1. Germline V gene sequence: CDR1 MGHRA, CDR2 YSYEKL. J lost 5 bases, V lost 3 bases, and 9 bases had no gene match. The CDR3 totals 16 residues. CDR3 nucleotides: TGCGCCAGCAGCCAGGATTTTCCGGGACAGGGGTATGGCTACACCTTC. This codes for CASSQDFPGQGYGYTF.

This clone was found once. The V gene is TRBV13, the J gene TRBJ2-1, with TRBD2 matching over 8 bases. With 1 base clipped from V and 3 bases from J, the junction kept 11 bases outside the gene matches. CDR1 is PRHDT and CDR2 is FYEKMQ in the germline V gene (reference sequence). This CDR3 has 18 residues. For the CDR3, the DNA is TGTGCCAGCAGCTTAGAAACGACCCGGACTAGCTTCTACAATGAGCAGTTCTTC. Encoded protein: CASSLETTRTSFYNEQFF.

This clone came up once. The chain employs TRBV19 and TRBJ1-5; unclear D gene. Germline CDR1 and CDR2: LNHDA and SQIVND (reference sequence). Trimming stripped 5 bases from V and 8 bases from J, with 16 bases between. The CDR3 sequence is 14 residues long. The CDR3 DNA sequence: TGTGCCAGTAGTCTCGGCCACTACTCTAAGCCCCAGCATTTT. It codes for CASSLGHYSKPQHF.

In nucleotides, the CDR3 is TGTGCCAGTTTGGGGACTTACAATGAGCAGTTCTTC. It translates to CASLGTYNEQFF. This chain joins TRBV28 and TRBJ2-1; D is perhaps TRBD2 (6 bases). Germline CDR1 and CDR2: MDHEN and SYDVKM. V lost 9 bases, J lost 4 bases, and 10 bases lay in between. The CDR3 has 12 amino acids.

The V call is TRBV28, the J call TRBJ2-5; D possibly corresponds to TRBD1 (5 bases). V was pared by 5 bases and J by 5 bases, with 12 bases between. The CDR3 runs 13 residues. The germline gives CDR1 MDHEN, CDR2 SYDVKM. Here the CDR3 reads CASSDVAGETQYF. For the CDR3, the DNA is TGTGCCAGCAGTGATGTGGCAGGGGAGACCCAGTACTTC.